Presented here are 8 T cell receptor beta chains from one specimen sequenced in a study of technical replicates of blood from a few donors (dated by TCRdb to 2016 to 2017). The protocol used for the library was the immunoSEQ multiplex PCR assay. Entries here come from immuneACCESS through TCRdb and include only in-frame sequences with V and J called. Some clones fail to appear in such tables; in the studies checked, an unresolved V gene covers under half of the shortfall, and the cause of the remainder is unknown. Recorded for this sample are 80,000 or so clones; approximately 94% of them occurred a single time. The top ten hold about 0.4% of the sample. Sequencing was carried out using T cells isolated from PBMCs. These receptors were collected from a human donor in good health.

The V gene is TRBV7-2, the J gene TRBJ2-5, with 7 positions matching TRBD1. V was clipped by 6 bases and J by 1 base; unmatched bases: 2. The length of the CDR3 is 13 residues. CDR1 and CDR2 (germline): SGHTA, FQGNSA. CDR3 protein: CASSRDSQETQYF. The CDR3 nucleotides read TGTGCCAGCAGTCGGGACAGCCAAGAGACCCAGTACTTC.

The chain uses TRBV7-9 and TRBJ2-1; 13 bases line up with TRBD2. CDR1 is SEHNR, CDR2 FQNEAQ, per germline (reference sequence). Trimming at V came to 5 bases and at J to 8 bases, leaving 9 bases not matched to a gene. The CDR3 length is 16 residues. The CDR3 is CASSGGLAGVSDEQFF. In DNA, the CDR3 is TGTGCCAGCAGCGGAGGACTAGCGGGAGTTTCCGATGAGCAGTTCTTC.

This rearrangement joins TRBV29-1 to TRBJ2-3, with 10 bases matching TRBD2. Germline assignment: CDR1 SQVTM and CDR2 ANQGSEA. Trimming took 3 bases from V and 3 from J; bases not matched to a gene: 9. The CDR3 totals 16 residues. This CDR3 is CSVEAGLAGVTDTQYF. As DNA, the CDR3 is TGCAGCGTTGAGGCGGGGCTAGCGGGAGTTACAGATACGCAGTATTTT.

The chain carries TRBV20-1 and TRBJ1-1; D is unresolved. V was cut by 6 bases and J by 1 base, with 6 bases left in between. The CDR3 contains 11 residues. Germline V CDR1 and CDR2: DFQATT, SNEGSKA (reference sequence). CDR3 nucleotide sequence: TGCAGTGCCCCGGGGAACACTGAAGCTTTCTTT. It translates to CSAPGNTEAFF.

V gene TRBV9 combines with J gene TRBJ2-1, with TRBD2 matching over 10 bases. Unmatched junction bases numbered 8, after V lost 0 bases and J lost 8 bases. CDR3 length: 16 amino acids. CDR1 and CDR2 (germline): SGDLS, YYNGEE. CDR3 sequence: CASSVAVLAGVHEQFF. The DNA of the CDR3 is TGTGCCAGCAGCGTAGCTGTCCTAGCGGGAGTCCATGAGCAGTTCTTC.

This clone appeared a single time. The chain couples TRBV19 to TRBJ2-7, with a weak D call TRBD2 (5 bases). Trimming stripped 5 bases from V and 0 bases from J, with 8 bases between. The CDR3 totals 13 residues. Germline V lookup: CDR1 LNHDA, CDR2 SQIVND (reference sequence). The CDR3: CASSERLSYEQYF. The CDR3 nucleotides read TGTGCCAGTAGTGAGCGGCTCTCCTACGAGCAGTACTTC.

The chain has TRBV23-1 and TRBJ2-7, with D perhaps matching TRBD1 (6 bases). TRBV23-1 has ORF status, its function being uncertain. This CDR3 contains 15 residues. Trimming pared 9 bases from V and 3 bases from J, leaving 21 bases between. The CDR3: CARPNPGHLFYEQYF. CDR3 coding DNA: TGCGCCAGGCCTAACCCGGGACACCTCTTCTACGAGCAGTACTTC.

The chain has TRBV7-6 and TRBJ1-1; 10 nucleotides line up with TRBD1. The CDR3 covers 15 residues. Germline V lookup: CDR1 SGHVS, CDR2 FNYEAQ. The V segment lost 2 bases and the J segment 3 bases; nucleotides outside the gene matches: 3. The CDR3 DNA sequence: TGTGCCAGCAGCTTATCGACAGGGGGCCACACTGAAGCTTTCTTT. It specifies CASSLSTGGHTEAFF.